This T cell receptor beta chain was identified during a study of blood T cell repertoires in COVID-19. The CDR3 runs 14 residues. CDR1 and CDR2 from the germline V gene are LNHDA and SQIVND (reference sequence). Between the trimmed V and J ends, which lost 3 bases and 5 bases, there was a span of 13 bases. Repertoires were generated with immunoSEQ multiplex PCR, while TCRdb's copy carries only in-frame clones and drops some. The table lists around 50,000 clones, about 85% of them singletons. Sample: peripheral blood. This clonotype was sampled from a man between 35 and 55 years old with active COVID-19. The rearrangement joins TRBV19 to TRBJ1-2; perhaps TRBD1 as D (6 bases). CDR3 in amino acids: CASSITGSFYGYTF. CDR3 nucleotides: TGTGCCAGTAGTATTACAGGGTCGTTTTATGGCTACACCTTC.